This T cell receptor beta chain appears in the sequencing data of a study of CD8 T cells in ankylosing spondylitis. Findings of the study overall: What appeared characteristic of ankylosing spondylitis blood was a TCR beta motif of eight highly homologous variants. Reportedly, matched ankylosing spondylitis synovial fluid was significantly enriched for disease-linked clones.

The authors made TCR beta libraries by quantitative 5'-RACE with molecular barcodes. MiXCR, applied by TCRdb to the 5' RACE reads, yields one record per CDR3 protein. Of 350,000 or so distinct CDR3 sequences detected, about 9.9% appear once; the ten largest clones hold more than 7%. This clonotype was recorded at least ten times. The antigen remains unidentified. Germline V gene sequence: CDR1 SGHAT, CDR2 FQNNGV. The CDR3 length is 16 residues. Trimming left V 6 bases short and J 5 bases short, with 20 bases between. This TCR was recovered from a female donor with ankylosing spondylitis or in good health (not recorded which). V usage is TRBV11-2 and J usage is TRBJ2-1; possibly TRBD2 for D (6 bases). The sample comprised blood, either unsorted or a sorted T cell fraction (not recorded which). Written as DNA, the CDR3 is TGTGCCAGCAGTCTTCTTCCCGGGAGTGGGAACAATGAGCAGTTCTTC. Protein: CASSLLPGSGNNEQFF.